This TCR beta chain was found in a study of blood T cells in healthy people across ages. Through a sample-barcoded 5' primer and a J-beta primer mix, a second PCR was run for about 7 to 12 cycles. One entry per CDR3 protein, called by TCRdb with MiXCR from the 5' RACE reads. The sample shows under 1,100,000 distinct CDR3 sequences, around 27% of them seen only once. This clonotype was observed a handful of times. The CDR3 is 12 residues long. The ends were cut back, 8 bases at V and 3 bases at J, with 10 bases in the middle. These data were likewise used in another study, on T cells of mothers and their children. That source reports: Reverse transcription into cDNA received all extracted RNA, at approximately 1.5 ug per 15 ul.

The gene calls are TRBV12-3 or TRBV12-4 and TRBJ2-5; no clear D. The sequence was collected from a girl aged 2 to 9 in good health. Sequencing input: blood. Written as DNA, the CDR3 is TGTGCCAGCGGAGTTGGGAAAGAGACCCAGTACTTC. Amino acid sequence: CASGVGKETQYF.